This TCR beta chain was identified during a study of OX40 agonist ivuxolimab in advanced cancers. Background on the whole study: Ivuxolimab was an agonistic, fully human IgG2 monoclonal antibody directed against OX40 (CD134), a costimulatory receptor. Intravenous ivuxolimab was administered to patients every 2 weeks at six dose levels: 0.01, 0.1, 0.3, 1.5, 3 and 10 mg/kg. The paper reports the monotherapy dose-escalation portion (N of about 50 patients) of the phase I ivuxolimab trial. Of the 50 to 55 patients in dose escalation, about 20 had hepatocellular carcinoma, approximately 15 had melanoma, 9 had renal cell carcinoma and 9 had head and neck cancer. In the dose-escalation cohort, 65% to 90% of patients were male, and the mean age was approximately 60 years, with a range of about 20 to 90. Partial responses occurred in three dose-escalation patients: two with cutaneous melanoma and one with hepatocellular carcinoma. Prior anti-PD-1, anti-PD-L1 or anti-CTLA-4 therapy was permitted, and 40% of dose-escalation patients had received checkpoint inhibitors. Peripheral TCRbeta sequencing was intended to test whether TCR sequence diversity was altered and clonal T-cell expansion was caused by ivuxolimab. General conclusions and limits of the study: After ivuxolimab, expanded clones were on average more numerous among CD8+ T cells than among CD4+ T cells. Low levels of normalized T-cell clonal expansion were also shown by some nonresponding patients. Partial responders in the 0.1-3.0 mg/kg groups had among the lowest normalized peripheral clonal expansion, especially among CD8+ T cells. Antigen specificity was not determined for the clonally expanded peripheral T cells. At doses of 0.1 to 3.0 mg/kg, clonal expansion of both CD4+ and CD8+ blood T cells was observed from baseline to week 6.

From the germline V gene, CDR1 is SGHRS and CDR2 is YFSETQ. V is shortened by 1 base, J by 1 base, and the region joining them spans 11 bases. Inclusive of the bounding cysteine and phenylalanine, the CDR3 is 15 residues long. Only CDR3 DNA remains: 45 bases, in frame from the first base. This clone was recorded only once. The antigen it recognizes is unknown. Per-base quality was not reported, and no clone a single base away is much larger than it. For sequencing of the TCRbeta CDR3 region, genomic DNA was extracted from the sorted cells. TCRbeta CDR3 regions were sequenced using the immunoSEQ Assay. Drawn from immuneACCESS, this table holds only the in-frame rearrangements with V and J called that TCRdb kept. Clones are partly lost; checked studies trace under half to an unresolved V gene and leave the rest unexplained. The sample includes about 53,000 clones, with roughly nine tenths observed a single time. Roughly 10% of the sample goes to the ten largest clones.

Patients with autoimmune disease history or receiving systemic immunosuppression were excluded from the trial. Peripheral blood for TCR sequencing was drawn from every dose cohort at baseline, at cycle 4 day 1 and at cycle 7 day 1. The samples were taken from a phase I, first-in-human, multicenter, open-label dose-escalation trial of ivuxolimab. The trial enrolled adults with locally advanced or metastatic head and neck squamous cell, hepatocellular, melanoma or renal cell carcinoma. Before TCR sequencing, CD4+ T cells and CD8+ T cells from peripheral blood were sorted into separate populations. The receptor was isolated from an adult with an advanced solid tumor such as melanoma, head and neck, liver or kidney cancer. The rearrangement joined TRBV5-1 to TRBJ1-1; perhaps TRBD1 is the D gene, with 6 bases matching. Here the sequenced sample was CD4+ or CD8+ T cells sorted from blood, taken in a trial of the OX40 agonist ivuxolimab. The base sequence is TGCGCCAGCAGCTTGTGGGGGACAACGAACACTGAAGCTTTCTTT. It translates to CASSLWGTTNTEAFF.